This T cell receptor beta chain emerged from a study of cytomegalovirus exposure and HLA in healthy donors. Overall study results and limits: Later on, a genetic analysis was performed. It linked a missense variant in DCLRE1C with V- and J-gene trimming of TCR beta. Some public TCRs appeared in many individuals, while most sequences were rare. The authors excluded some V segments, including TRBV6-2 and TRBV6-3, as indistinguishable.

Germline lookup yields CDR1 SEHNR and CDR2 FQNEAQ (reference sequence). J was trimmed by 11 bases and V by 0 bases; bases with no gene match: 9. The CDR3 length is 16 residues. Vbeta (60) and Jbeta (13) primers were used in the PCR. Data came from immunoSEQ multiplex PCR; TCRdb stores just in-frame clones and leaves some out. The data show more than 95,000 clones, approximately 73% seen once. As regards this clone: The antigen is unknown.

The source is a man between 60 and 75 years old in good health and CMV-seropositive. The rearrangement joins TRBV7-9 to TRBJ2-1; the match to TRBD2 covers 11 bases. Sequenced input: PBMCs. The CDR3 loop is CASSLAAAVAGGKQFF. The CDR3 DNA is TGTGCCAGCAGCTTAGCTGCAGCGGTAGCGGGGGGGAAGCAGTTCTTC. Combining the CDR3 with reference TRBV7-9 and TRBJ2-1 gives the whole variable domain DTGVSQNPRHKITKRGQNVTFRCDPISEHNRLYWYRQTLGQGPEFLTYFQNEAQLEKSRLLSDRFSAERPKGSFSTLEIQRTEQGDSAMYLCASSLAAAVAGGKQFFGPGTRLTVL.